This T cell receptor beta chain was profiled in a study of cytotoxic CD8 clonotypes in ibrutinib-treated CLL. At the level of the study: Patient counts were about 12 relapsed/refractory, over 14 treatment-naive and under 18 IGHV unmutated. The study's findings and limits: Baseline levels were approached again at progression, after clonality had risen at ibrutinib response. Clonality measured at baseline exceeded age-matched healthy donors, tracking circulating CD8+ T-cell counts.

With cryopreserved PBMCs as the source, around 1.9 micrograms of genomic DNA went to TCR beta libraries. The J segment lost 3 bases and the V segment lost 4 bases, leaving 4 bases of the junction unmatched. This CDR3 region has 14 residues. Germline V gene sequence: CDR1 GTSNPN, CDR2 SVGIG (reference sequence). This table comes from immunoSEQ multiplex PCR, and its TCRdb copy is limited to in-frame clones, with some not included. The repertoire holds around 41,000 clones, roughly three quarters seen once, with roughly a tenth in the top ten. Details on this clone: Its antigen is not identified.

This sequence was found in a human donor with chronic lymphocytic leukemia. The source was PBMCs, collected at disease progression, from a patient treated with ibrutinib. The V call is TRBV30, the J call TRBJ1-2; 11 bases fit TRBD1. In DNA form, the CDR3 reads TGTGCCTGGAACCGGGACAGGGGGGACTATGGCTACACCTTC. Its translation is CAWNRDRGDYGYTF.